This T cell receptor beta chain was recovered during a study of long-term antiretroviral therapy in people with HIV. Study-level findings and limits: Clones that had undergone expansion before ART prevailed in the repertoire throughout all time points.

Per the germline V gene, CDR1 is MNHEY and CDR2 is SMNVEV (reference sequence). The V end lost 3 bases, the J end lost 7 bases, and 12 bases lay between the germline ends. The CDR3 contains 14 residues. This clone was observed a handful of times. Antigen unknown. Survey level was the resolution at which the v3.0 immunoSEQ assay ran. The data were produced by immunoSEQ multiplex PCR, yet TCRdb's version contains in-frame clones alone and is incomplete. Of 10,000 to 12,000 clones in the sample, roughly 80% were seen once. The V and J genes are TRBV27 and TRBJ2-2; D is unclear. Sequenced material: unsorted PBMCs, taken 1.2 years after starting antiretroviral therapy. The TCR was taken from a man aged 35 to 55 with HIV. Here the CDR3 reads CASSFLVRDGELFF. The CDR3 DNA reads as TGTGCCAGCAGTTTCCTGGTCCGAGACGGGGAGCTGTTTTTT.